This T cell receptor (beta chain) originates from a study of tumor T cells in aggressive B-cell lymphoma. The data were produced by immunoSEQ multiplex PCR, yet TCRdb's version contains in-frame clones alone and is incomplete. This table holds around 3,300 clones, around nine tenths found once. The sequencing sample was made of tumor tissue. The source of this sequence is an adult with diffuse large B cell lymphoma.

CDR3 DNA: TGTGCCAGCAGCTTCGGGACTGAAACTGAAGCTTTCTTT. Amino acid sequence: CASSFGTETEAFF. This sequence joins TRBV5-5 and TRBJ1-1; a weak D match, TRBD1 (5 bases). The CDR3 contains 13 residues. V shed 2 bases and J shed 5 bases, with 10 bases lying between them. CDR1 and CDR2 from the germline V gene are SGHKS and YYEKEE (reference sequence).